Following are 9 T cell receptor beta chains from one sample sequenced in a study of blood T cell repertoires in COVID-19. TCRdb's copy holds only in-frame clones and misses some; the assay was immunoSEQ multiplex PCR. This table has some 340,000 clones, around 83% appearing once. The sample comprised PBMCs or T cells enriched from blood (not recorded which). These receptors were taken from a woman in her fifties or sixties who had recovered from COVID-19.

V usage is TRBV30 and J usage is TRBJ1-2, with a possible D match to TRBD1 (5 bases). Trimming removed 0 bases at V and 4 bases at J, with 15 bases between. The CDR3 covers 15 residues. Germline V gives CDR1 GTSNPN, CDR2 SVGIG (reference sequence). The CDR3 DNA is TGTGCCTGGAGTGTCATCCGGTGGGGGGTCTATGGCTACACCTTC. This sequence encodes CAWSVIRWGVYGYTF.

This chain uses TRBV29-1 with TRBJ2-5; possible D gene TRBD1, 5 bases. The germline CDR1 and CDR2 sequences are SQVTM and ANQGSEA. Trimming removed 5 bases at V and 2 bases at J, with 6 bases between. This CDR3 comprises 11 residues. The CDR3 nucleotides are TGCAGCGTTAGACAGCAAGAGACCCAGTACTTC. It codes for CSVRQQETQYF.

The chain joins TRBV30 to TRBJ1-5; D might be TRBD1 (6 bases). The CDR3 runs 15 residues. CDR1 and CDR2 from the germline V gene are GTSNPN and SVGIG (reference sequence). V dropped 1 base and J dropped 3 bases, with 13 bases sitting between them. CDR3 region: CAWSAAGANNQPQHF. The DNA of the CDR3 is TGTGCCTGGAGTGCGGCAGGGGCCAACAATCAGCCCCAGCATTTT. Full variable domain (outside the CDR3, taken from reference TRBV30 and TRBJ1-5): SQTIHQWPATLVQPVGSPLSLECTVEGTSNPNLYWYRQAAGRGLQLLFYSVGIGQISSEVPQNLSASRPQDRQFILSSKKLLLSDSGFYLCAWSAAGANNQPQHFGDGTRLSIL.

The gene calls are TRBV5-4 and TRBJ1-6, with 7 bases aligning to TRBD1. Trimming took 4 bases from V and 5 from J; bases not matched to a gene: 3. The CDR3 runs 14 residues. Per germline, CDR1 SGHNT and CDR2 YYREEE (reference sequence). Here the CDR3 DNA reads TGTGCCAGCAGCCCCGGGACAGATAATTCACCCCTCCACTTT. Protein sequence: CASSPGTDNSPLHF.

The chain joins TRBV30 to TRBJ1-4, with a possible D match to TRBD1 (5 bases). The germline V gene has CDR1 GTSNPN and CDR2 SVGIG (reference sequence). V was shortened by 2 bases and J by 10 bases, with 23 bases between the two germline ends. The CDR3 sequence is 16 residues long. The CDR3 bases are TGTGCCTGGAGTCCACATACAGGTCCAGCATATGGAAAACTGTTTTTT. Translated: CAWSPHTGPAYGKLFF.

This clone was detected ten times or more. The gene calls are TRBV11-2 and TRBJ2-7; 10 positions agree with TRBD2. The length of the CDR3 is 14 residues. CDR1 is SGHAT and CDR2 is FQNNGV in the germline V gene. V lost 3 bases to trimming and J lost 3 bases; unmatched junction nucleotides: 2. CDR3 region: CASSLIAGGYEQYF. In DNA form, the CDR3 reads TGTGCCAGCAGCTTGATAGCGGGGGGCTACGAGCAGTACTTC.

The gene calls are TRBV11-3 and TRBJ2-5, with 9 bases aligning to TRBD2. The CDR3 has 15 residues. Germline V gives CDR1 SGHNT, CDR2 YENEEA. Trimming at V came to 1 base and at J to 4 bases, leaving 4 bases not matched to a gene. The CDR3 reads CASSLGRGGPETQYF. DNA for the CDR3: TGTGCCAGCAGCTTAGGGCGGGGGGGCCCAGAGACCCAGTACTTC.

This sequence joins TRBV29-1 and TRBJ2-2; 7 bases map to TRBD2. CDR1 is SQVTM and CDR2 is ANQGSEA in the germline V gene. V lost 3 bases to trimming and J lost 6 bases; unmatched junction nucleotides: 4. The CDR3 sequence is 13 residues long. The CDR3 loop is CSVEIRGAGELFF. The CDR3 nucleotides are TGCAGCGTTGAGATTCGGGGGGCCGGGGAGCTGTTTTTT.

This clone has only one observation. The rearrangement uses TRBV6-2 or TRBV6-3 and TRBJ1-4; D is undetermined. Germline CDR1 and CDR2: MNHEY and SVGEGT. Trimming took 2 bases from V and 8 from J, leaving 18 bases between them. The CDR3 extends over 16 amino acids. This CDR3 reads CASSYRFQLGGEKLFF. The CDR3 region has the DNA TGTGCCAGCAGTTACAGGTTCCAACTAGGAGGAGAAAAACTGTTTTTT.